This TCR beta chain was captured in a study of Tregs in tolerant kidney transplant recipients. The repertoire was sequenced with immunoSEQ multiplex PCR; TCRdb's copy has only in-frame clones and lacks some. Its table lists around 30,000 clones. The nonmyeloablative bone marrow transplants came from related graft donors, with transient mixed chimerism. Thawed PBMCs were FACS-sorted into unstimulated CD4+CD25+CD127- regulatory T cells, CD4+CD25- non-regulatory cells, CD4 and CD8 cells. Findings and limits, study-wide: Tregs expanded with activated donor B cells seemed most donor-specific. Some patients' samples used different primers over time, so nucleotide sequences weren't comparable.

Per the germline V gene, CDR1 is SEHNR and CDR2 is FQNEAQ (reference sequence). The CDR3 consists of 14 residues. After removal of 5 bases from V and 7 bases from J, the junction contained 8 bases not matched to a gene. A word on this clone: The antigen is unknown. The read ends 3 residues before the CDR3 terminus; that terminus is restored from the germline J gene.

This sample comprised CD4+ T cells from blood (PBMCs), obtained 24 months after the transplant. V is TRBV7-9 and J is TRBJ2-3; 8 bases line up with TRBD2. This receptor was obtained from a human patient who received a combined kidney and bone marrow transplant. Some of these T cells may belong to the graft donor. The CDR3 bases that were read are TGTGCCAGCAGCCCACTAGCGGACTCCTATACG. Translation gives CASSPLADSYT. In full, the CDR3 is CASSPLADSYTQYF. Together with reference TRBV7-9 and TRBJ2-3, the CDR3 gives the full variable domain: DTGVSQNPRHKITKRGQNVTFRCDPISEHNRLYWYRQTLGQGPEFLTYFQNEAQLEKSRLLSDRFSAERPKGSFSTLEIQRTEQGDSAMYLCASSPLADSYTQYFGPGTRLTVL.